This paragraph reports one T cell receptor beta chain. These data originate in a study of shared clonotypes between healthy human individuals. Assay: immunoSEQ multiplex PCR; the TCRdb copy retains only in-frame clones and omits some. In the table there are 950,000 to 1,100,000 clones, about 84% of which are singletons. The sequence was obtained from a man aged 18 to 30 in good health. Some clones in this sample may be carry-over from other donors' samples. The source material was memory CD4+ T cells from PBMCs. Subset meaning: CD45RA-negative fraction.

Here the CDR3 DNA reads TGTGCCAGCAGAAAGGGACAGTTTGAAGCTTTCTTT. Residues: CASRKGQFEAFF. The chain carries TRBV27 and TRBJ1-1; 7 bases match TRBD1. Trimming took 6 bases from V and 7 from J; bases not matched to a gene: 5. CDR1 is MNHEY, CDR2 SMNVEV, per germline (reference sequence). The CDR3 consists of 12 residues.